Listed below are T cell receptor beta chains from one sample, sequenced in a study of OX40 agonist ivuxolimab in advanced cancers. Profiling relied on immunoSEQ multiplex PCR, and the TCRdb table lists in-frame clones only, not all of them. This table has 55,000 to 75,000 clones, approximately 93% appearing once. The input for sequencing was CD4+ or CD8+ T cells sorted from blood, taken in a trial of the OX40 agonist ivuxolimab. The source is an adult with an advanced solid tumor such as melanoma, head and neck, liver or kidney cancer. Both conserved end residues are part of each CDR3. The order of the fields is D gene, V gene, J gene, clone size, CDR3 DNA, CDR3 protein. A D gene is named only where the DNA matches it firmly. Clone size is not always given. Where it is, it says once, few, many or a class for expanded clones.

>-|TRBV7-2|TRBJ1-1|-
TGTGCCAGCAGCTTAGCGCTAATCTGGGCTGGTAAGACTGAAGCTTTCTTT
CASSLALIWAGKTEAFF
>-|TRBV5-4|TRBJ2-5|-
TGTGCCAGCAGCGCACAAGAGACCCAGTACTTC
CASSAQETQYF
>-|TRBV19|TRBJ2-1|-
TGTGCCAGTAGTATCGATAAGGGCGGGTCGGGCTTATACAATGAGCAGTTCTTC
CASSIDKGGSGLYNEQFF
>TRBD2|TRBV28|TRBJ2-3|-
TGTGCCAGCAGTCCCGCGGGGGGCTACACAGATACGCAGTATTTT
CASSPAGGYTDTQYF
>-|TRBV15|TRBJ2-2|-
TGTGCCACCAGCAGAGACCGCGGGGAGCTGTTTTTT
CATSRDRGELFF
>-|TRBV27|TRBJ2-7|-
TGTGCCAGCAGTTTATACGGGGGGGGCCAGGGGGCGCGGGAGCAGTACTTC
CASSLYGGGQGAREQYF
>TRBD1|TRBV9|TRBJ1-1|-
TGTGCCAGCAGCGTAGTTGGAGGGGGCCTGAACACTGAAGCTTTCTTT
CASSVVGGGLNTEAFF
>-|TRBV5-1|TRBJ1-3|-
TGCGCCAGCAGCTTGTGGGGGGGAGCAGGAAACACCATATATTTT
CASSLWGGAGNTIYF
>-|TRBV12-2|TRBJ1-2|once
TGTGCAAGTCGCTTAGGTCCTTTCACAGGGGAATTTTACTATGGCTACACCTTC
CASRLGPFTGEFYYGYTF
>-|TRBV19|TRBJ1-2|-
TGTGCCAGTAGTATAGAGGGCCTTCAGTCCGGCTACACCTTC
CASSIEGLQSGYTF
>-|TRBV18|TRBJ1-4|-
TGTGCCAGCTCAGGGGACACCGACGGGAAACTGTTTTTT
CASSGDTDGKLFF
>-|TRBV7-2|TRBJ1-1|-
TGTGCCAGCAGCACCGGGGGGGGTTGGACTGAAGCTTTCTTT
CASSTGGGWTEAFF
>-|TRBV5-1|TRBJ1-1|-
TGCGCCAGCAGCTTGGTTGGTGGAGCTGAAGCTTTCTTT
CASSLVGGAEAFF